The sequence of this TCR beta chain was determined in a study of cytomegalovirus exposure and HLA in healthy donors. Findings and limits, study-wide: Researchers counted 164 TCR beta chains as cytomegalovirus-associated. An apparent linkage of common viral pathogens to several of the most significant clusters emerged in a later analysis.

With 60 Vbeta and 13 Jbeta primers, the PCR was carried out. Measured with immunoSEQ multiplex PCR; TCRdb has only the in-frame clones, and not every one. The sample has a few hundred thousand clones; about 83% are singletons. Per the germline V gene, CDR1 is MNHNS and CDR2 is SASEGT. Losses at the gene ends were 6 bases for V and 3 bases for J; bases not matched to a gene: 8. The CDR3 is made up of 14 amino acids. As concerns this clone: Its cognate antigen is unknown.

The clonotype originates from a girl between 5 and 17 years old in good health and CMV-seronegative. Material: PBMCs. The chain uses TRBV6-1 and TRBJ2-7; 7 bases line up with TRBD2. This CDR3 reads CASSPELALYEQYF. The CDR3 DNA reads TGTGCCAGCAGCCCCGAACTAGCGCTCTACGAGCAGTACTTC.